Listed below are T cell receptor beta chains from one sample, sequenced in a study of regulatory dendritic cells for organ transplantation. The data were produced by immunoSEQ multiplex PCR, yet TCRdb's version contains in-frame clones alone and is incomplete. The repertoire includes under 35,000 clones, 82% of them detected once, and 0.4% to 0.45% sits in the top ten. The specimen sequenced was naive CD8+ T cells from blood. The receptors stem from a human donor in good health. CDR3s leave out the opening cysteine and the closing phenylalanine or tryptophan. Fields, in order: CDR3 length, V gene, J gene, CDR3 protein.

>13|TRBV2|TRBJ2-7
ASSEGGLDAYEQY
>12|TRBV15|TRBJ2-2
ATSRSLAGGELF
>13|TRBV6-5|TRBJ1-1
ASSYRDRGNTEAF
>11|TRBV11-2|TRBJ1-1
ASSFRRGTEAF
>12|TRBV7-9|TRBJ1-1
ASSPGLLNTEAF
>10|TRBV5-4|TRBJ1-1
ASSSGQNEAF
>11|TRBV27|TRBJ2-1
ASSFGVNNEQF
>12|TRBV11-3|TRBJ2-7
ASSPGQGDSEQY
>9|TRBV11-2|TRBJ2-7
ASSLVNEQY
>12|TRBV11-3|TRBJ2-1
ASSLVAGDNEQF
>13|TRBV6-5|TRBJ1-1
ASSYSESSGAEAF
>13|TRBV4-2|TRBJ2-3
ASSQRGRLTDTQY
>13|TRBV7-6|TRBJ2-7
ASSLWEGVPYEQY
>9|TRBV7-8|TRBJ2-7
ASSLSYEQY
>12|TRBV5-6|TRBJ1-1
ASSLQGQITEAF
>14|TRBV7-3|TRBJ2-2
ASSFFRGSKAGELF
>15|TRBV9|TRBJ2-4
ASSPPDREPKVNIQY
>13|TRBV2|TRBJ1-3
ASRAGTGGGNTIY
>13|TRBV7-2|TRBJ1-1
ASSLVPLLNTEAF
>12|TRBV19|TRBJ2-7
ASSVGRGSYEQY